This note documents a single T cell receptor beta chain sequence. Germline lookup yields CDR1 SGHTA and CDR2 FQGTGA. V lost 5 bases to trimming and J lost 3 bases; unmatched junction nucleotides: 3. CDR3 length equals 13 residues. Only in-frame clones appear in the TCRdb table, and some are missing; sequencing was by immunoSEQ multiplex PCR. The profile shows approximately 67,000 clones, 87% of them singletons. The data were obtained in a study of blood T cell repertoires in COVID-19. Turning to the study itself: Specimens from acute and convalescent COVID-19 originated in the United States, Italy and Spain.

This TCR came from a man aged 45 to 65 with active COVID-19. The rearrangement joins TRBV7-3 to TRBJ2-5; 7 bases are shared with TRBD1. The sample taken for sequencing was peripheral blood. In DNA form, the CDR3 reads TGTGCCAGCAGCCCGACAGGGAAAGAGACCCAGTACTTC. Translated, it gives CASSPTGKETQYF.